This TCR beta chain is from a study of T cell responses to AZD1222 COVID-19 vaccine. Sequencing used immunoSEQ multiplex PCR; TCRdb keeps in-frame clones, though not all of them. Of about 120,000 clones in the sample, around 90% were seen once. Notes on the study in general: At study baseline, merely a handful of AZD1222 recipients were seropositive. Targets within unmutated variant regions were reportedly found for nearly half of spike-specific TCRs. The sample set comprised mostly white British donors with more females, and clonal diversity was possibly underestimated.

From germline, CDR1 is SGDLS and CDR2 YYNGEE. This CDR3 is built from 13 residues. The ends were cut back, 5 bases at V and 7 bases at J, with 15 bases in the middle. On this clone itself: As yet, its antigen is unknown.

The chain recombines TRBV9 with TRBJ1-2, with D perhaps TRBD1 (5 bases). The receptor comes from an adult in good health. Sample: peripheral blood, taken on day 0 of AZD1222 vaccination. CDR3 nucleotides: TGTGCCAGCAGTCATACCTCCAGGGTTGGCTACACCTTC. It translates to CASSHTSRVGYTF.